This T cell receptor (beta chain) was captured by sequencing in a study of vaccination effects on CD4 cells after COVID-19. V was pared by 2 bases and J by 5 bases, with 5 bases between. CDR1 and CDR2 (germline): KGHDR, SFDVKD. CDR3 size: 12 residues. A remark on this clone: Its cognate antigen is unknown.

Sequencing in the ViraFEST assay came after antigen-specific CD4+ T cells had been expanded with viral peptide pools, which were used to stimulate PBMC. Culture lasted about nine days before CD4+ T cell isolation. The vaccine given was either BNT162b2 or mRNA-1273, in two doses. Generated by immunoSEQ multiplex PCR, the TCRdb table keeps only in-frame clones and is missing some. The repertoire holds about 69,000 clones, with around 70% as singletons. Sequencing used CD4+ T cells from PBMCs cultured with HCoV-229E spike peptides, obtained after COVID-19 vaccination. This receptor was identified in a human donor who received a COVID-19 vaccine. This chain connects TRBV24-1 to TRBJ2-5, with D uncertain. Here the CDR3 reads CATSDYTETQYF. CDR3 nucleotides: TGTGCCACCAGTGATTATACGGAGACCCAGTACTTC.